Included here is one TCR beta chain sequence, with context. Other nucleotide sequences from this sample produce the same CDR3. This CDR3 spans 13 amino acids. Deletions cut 2 bases from V and 4 bases from J, with 6 bases between. The data belong to a study of blood T cell repertoires in COVID-19. Study-wide context: Samples taken during acute and convalescent COVID-19 were collected in the United States, Italy and Spain. T cells, B-cell-depleted T cells, or PBMCs provided the cDNA or gDNA that served as material.

Using immunoSEQ multiplex PCR, the repertoire was profiled, and TCRdb retains in-frame clones only, with some absent. The data show about 98,000 clones, around 76% seen once. The V call is TRBV12-3 or TRBV12-4, the J call TRBJ1-5; D perhaps matches TRBD1 (5 bases). The sample consisted of peripheral blood. This sequence was found in a man older than 75 with acute or convalescent COVID-19. This CDR3 reads CASSLRGNQPQHF. CDR3 bases: TGTGCCAGCAGTTTACGGGGGAATCAGCCCCAGCATTTT.